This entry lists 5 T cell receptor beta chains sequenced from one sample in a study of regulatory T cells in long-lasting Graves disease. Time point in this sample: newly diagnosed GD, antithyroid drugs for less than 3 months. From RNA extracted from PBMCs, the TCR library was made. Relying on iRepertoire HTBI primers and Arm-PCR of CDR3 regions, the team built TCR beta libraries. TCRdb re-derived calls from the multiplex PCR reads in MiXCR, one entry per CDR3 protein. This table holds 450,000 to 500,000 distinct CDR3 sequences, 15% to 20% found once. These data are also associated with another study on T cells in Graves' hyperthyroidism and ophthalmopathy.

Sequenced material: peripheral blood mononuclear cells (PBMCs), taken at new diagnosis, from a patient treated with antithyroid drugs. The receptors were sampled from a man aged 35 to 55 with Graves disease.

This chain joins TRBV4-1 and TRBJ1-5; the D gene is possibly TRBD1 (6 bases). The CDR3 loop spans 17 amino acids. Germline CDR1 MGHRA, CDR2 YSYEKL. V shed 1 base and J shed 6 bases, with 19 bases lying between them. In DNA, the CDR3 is TGCGCCAGCAGCCAAGCCCTCCGGACAGTAGGCGCTCAGCCCCAGCATTTT. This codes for CASSQALRTVGAQPQHF.

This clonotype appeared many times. Here the CDR3 DNA reads TGTGCCAGCAGCCAAGAATACCTGACAGGACCCTATGGCTACACCTTC. As protein: CASSQEYLTGPYGYTF. The V gene is TRBV3-1, the J gene TRBJ1-2; possibly TRBD1 for D (6 bases). V was trimmed by 0 bases and J by 4 bases, leaving 15 bases between them. The CDR3 runs to 16 residues. Germline-derived CDR1 and CDR2 are LGHDT and YNNKEL (reference sequence).

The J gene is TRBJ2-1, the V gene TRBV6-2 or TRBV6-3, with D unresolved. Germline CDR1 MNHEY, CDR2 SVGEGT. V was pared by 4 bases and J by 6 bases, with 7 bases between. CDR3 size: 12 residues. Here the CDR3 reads CASSWTFNEQFF. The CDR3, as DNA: TGTGCCAGCAGTTGGACCTTCAATGAGCAGTTCTTC.

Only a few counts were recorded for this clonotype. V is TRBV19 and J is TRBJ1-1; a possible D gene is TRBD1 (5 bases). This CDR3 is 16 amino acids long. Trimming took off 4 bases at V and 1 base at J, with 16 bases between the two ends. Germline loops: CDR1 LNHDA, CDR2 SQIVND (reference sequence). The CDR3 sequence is CASSSRWGNKNTEAFF. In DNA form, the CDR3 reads TGTGCCAGTAGTAGCAGATGGGGGAATAAGAACACTGAAGCTTTCTTT.

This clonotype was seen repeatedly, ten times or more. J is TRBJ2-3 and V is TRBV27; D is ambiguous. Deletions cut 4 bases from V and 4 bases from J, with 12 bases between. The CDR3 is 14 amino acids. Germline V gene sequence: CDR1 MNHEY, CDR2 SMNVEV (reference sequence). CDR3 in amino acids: CASSYVGWADTQYF. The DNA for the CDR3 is TGTGCCAGCAGTTATGTGGGATGGGCAGATACGCAGTATTTT.